Given below is one T cell receptor beta chain in context. The antigen this receptor binds is unknown. One base away there is no much larger clone; base qualities are not given. Reading from cysteine to phenylalanine, the CDR3 counts 14 amino acids. Only the CDR3 DNA is retained, 42 bases long and in frame from the first base. Trimming at the junction amounts to 1 base on V and 5 bases on J, and the germline ends lie 10 bases apart. The germline V gene yields SGHAT for CDR1 and FQNNGV for CDR2. The sample comes from a study of cytomegalovirus exposure and HLA in healthy donors (dated by TCRdb to the late 2010s). In terms of the full investigation: According to an earlier analysis of 550 to 700 of the donors, 150 million to 200 million T cells yielded roughly 100 million unique TCR beta sequences and approximately 300 Gb of sequence data. The study used immunosequencing to profile the T cell repertoires of approximately 630 subjects and linked those repertoires to cytomegalovirus serostatus. The study aimed to test whether cataloging public T cell receptors could reveal signatures of past pathogen exposure. A later analysis re-examined previously published TCR beta repertoires from more than 600 donors and added high-resolution HLA genotyping to investigate patterns of TCR occurrence. Both class I and class II loci were covered by HLA typing, at four-digit resolution. Among some 400 genotyped donors of the cohort, an average of around 250,000 unique TCR beta nucleotide sequences was sequenced per donor, of which approximately 19% were non-productive. Along with the roughly 710-subject first cohort, a separate validation cohort of more than 90 different subjects was used. Donor age, sex, ethnicity and CMV serostatus were collected together with the repertoire data. Rather than using new phenotypic data, the later analysis identified candidate immune exposures from TCR beta sequences and from how often those sequences occurred across donors. Every discovery cohort repertoire had been produced on one sequencing platform. Roughly 320 gigabases of sequencing data and roughly 80 million unique TCR sequences made up an early release that covered several hundred HLA-typed donors. Typing coverage differed by locus: A, B, C, DRB1 and DQB1 were typed in roughly 620-630 donors, DQA1 in 522, DPA1 in roughly 590, and DPB1 in approximately 450. A later genetic analysis used genome-wide SNP genotypes for 398 of the 666 donors, treating that subset as a discovery cohort. The genetic ancestry cluster associated with self-reported Caucasian donors included 80% to 90% of the roughly 410 genotyped donors. In an earlier analysis of 550 to 700 of the donors, high-throughput TCR beta sequencing was used to judge whether each TCR beta V gene segment behaved as functional or pseudogenic. To predict cytomegalovirus infection status, the study brought together high-throughput TCR immunosequencing, statistical association of individual TCRs with disease status, and machine learning. A few DR-DQ haplotypes were treated as single units for association and clustering because of strong linkage in the cohort. Overall study outcomes, separate from this receptor: Roughly uniform sequencing depth across donors was assumed in presence/absence analyses, although this assumption may not hold. The classifier was reported to diagnose cytomegalovirus status with high specificity and sensitivity in both the original cohort and the validation cohort. A total of roughly 160 TCR beta chains were listed by the study as associated with cytomegalovirus. Linkage disequilibrium might explain the correlated functional status among segregating V segments, but an unknown experimental factor could not be ruled out. According to a later analysis, most CMV-associated TCR beta chains appeared to be HLA-restricted, and the HLA associations seemed to be driven largely by CMV exposure. A later analysis found that HLA-associated TCR beta chains were more clonally expanded and had lower generation probabilities than equally common non-associated chains. Several of the top co-occurrence clusters appeared to be linked to parvovirus B19, influenza, CMV and Epstein-Barr virus, according to a later analysis. A later genetic analysis associated a missense DCLRE1C variant with V-gene and J-gene trimming of TCR beta chains, and an independent cohort replicated the association. Most TCR sequences were seen in very few donors, while some public TCRs were found in many individuals. In a later genetic analysis, fewer N-insertions in productive TCRs were reported among donors in an Asian-associated ancestry cluster than the roughly 700-donor mean. In a later analysis, the rate of TCR association differed among HLA loci, with DRB1 alleles having the most associated TCRs and HLA-C alleles having the fewest. Strong co-occurrence of HLA alleles, especially DR and DQ, made assigning TCR associations to individual alleles difficult. Some IMGT-functional V segments, including TRBV6-2 and TRBV6-3, could not be distinguished by the 87-base-pair reads and were therefore excluded. Because counts were too low, some 17 rarely observed V segments, including chromosome 9 orphons, were left out of the earlier analysis of 500 to 650 of the donors. In an earlier analysis of over 550 of the donors, most TCR beta V segments were observed in productive rearrangements about 87% or about 30% of the time, broadly matching IMGT annotations. Specific HLA alleles were associated with 16,951 TCR beta sequences at a false discovery rate of 0.05 in a later analysis. It was suggested by the authors that the approach could potentially be generalized to other disease states and immunological phenotypes. Because HLA typing was unavailable for some donors at each locus, only the typed subset was used in association tests. The sequencing pipeline was judged likely to have produced a cluster of highly shared sequence variants as a technical artifact. In vitro tests confirmed that a few of the cytomegalovirus-associated TCR beta chains recognize cytomegalovirus antigens. A further reported finding was that TCR beta sequences accurately predicted the HLA-A and HLA-B alleles for most subjects in the first cohort. The only immune exposure information available for the cohort was CMV serostatus. The cohort was sequenced for TCR beta chains only, and without alpha or paired-chain data the features that could be detected were limited.

In total, more than 500 healthy bone marrow donors made up the cohort. All cohort members were sampled while nominally healthy, although unrecorded immune exposures were likely present. The donor was CMV seronegative and belonged to the group of over 300 seronegative cohort members. A peripheral blood sample was provided by each donor, and peripheral blood mononuclear cells were used for TCR beta sequencing. The Qiagen DNeasy Blood Extraction Kit was used to extract genomic DNA from the blood cell samples. The library was produced with the immunoSEQ multiplex PCR assay. For the multiplex PCR, a mixture combining 60 forward primers for TCR Vbeta segments and 13 reverse primers for TCR Jbeta segments was used. The CDR3 region of rearranged TCR beta genes was amplified from genomic DNA by a multiplex PCR assay. On the Illumina HiSeq System, the amplified TCR beta libraries were sequenced as 87-base-pair reads. The authors processed their data as follows. Across the 670 or so repertoires, a later analysis counted 60 million to 90 million unique TCR beta chains, around 11 million of which were shared by at least two donors. To remove PCR and sequencing errors, raw reads were error-corrected and collapsed into unique sequences using a nearest-neighbor algorithm that merged closely related sequences. V, D and J gene segments were assigned by aligning CDR3 sequences to IMGT reference sequences. For a sequence to be retained, at least a six-nucleotide match to both a V gene segment and a J gene segment was required. A rearrangement was called productive if the CDR3 had no stop codons and remained in frame with V and J, and every other rearrangement was called non-productive. Following IMGT convention, CDR3 was defined as the stretch from the second conserved V-encoded cysteine up to the conserved J-encoded phenylalanine. Sequences without an unambiguous match to a single V gene segment were excluded from the earlier analysis of about 600 of the donors. In an earlier analysis of roughly 600 of the donors, a V segment was called functional when productive rearrangements were above 56.7%, and segregating when the standard deviation between donors exceeded 5%. To diagnose cytomegalovirus status from the catalog of TCR beta chain sequences, a statistical classification framework was built. In a later analysis, V and J genes were assigned by comparing TCR nucleotide sequences against IMGT/GENE-DB human TR gene sequences. In a later analysis, CDR3 sequences and most-parsimonious VDJ recombination scenarios were assigned using the TCRdist pipeline. A later analysis defined each TCR beta chain by its CDR3 amino acid sequence plus V-gene family, and excluded reads lacking a unique V-gene family. As a way to deal with suspected cross-contamination and a sequencing artifact, a later analysis dropped roughly 620 nucleotide sequences that were highly shared and had low generation probability. A later analysis calculated a clonal expansion index for each public chain from normalized within-repertoire ranks of inferred template counts. In a later analysis, generation probabilities were computed with a VDJ recombination model fitted to out-of-frame rearrangements, and the resulting probabilities were checked against IGoR. In a later analysis, TCR-TCR, TCR-HLA and TCR-CMV co-occurrence was scored with hypergeometric tests, and a repertoire-size bias correction was applied to TCR pairs. False discovery rates were estimated in a later analysis by permuting HLA or CMV assignments 20 times. In a later analysis, co-occurring TCRs were grouped using DBSCAN, with TCRdist sequence similarity added in when clustering inside HLA-allele-positive subsets. Co-occurrence clustering excluded repertoires with fewer than 30,000 or more than 120,000 public chains, plus five with anomalous nucleotide sharing. TCRdb obtained this table from immuneACCESS and retained in-frame rearrangements with V and J assigned. These tables miss some clones; where compared with another copy, unresolved V genes account for less than half of the shortfall, and the remainder is unexplained. V and J calls and clone size are copied from that table; D and trimming were computed from the DNA. Across this sample there are approximately 50,000 clones, with roughly 80% seen only once. The biggest ten clones account for around 4.1% of the sample.

The clonotype was recovered from a man aged 25 to 45 in good health and CMV-seronegative. The specimen was PBMCs. The V and J segments used are TRBV11-2 and TRBJ2-3, with no confidently assigned D gene. Read as DNA, the sequence is TGTGCCAGCAGCTTAGTTGTAGGCGGAGATACGCAGTATTTT. Its protein is CASSLVVGGDTQYF.